The T cell receptor beta chain described here comes from a study of blood T cell repertoires in COVID-19. Study summary: T cells, B-cell-depleted T cells, or PBMCs provided the cDNA or gDNA that served as material.

Profiled with immunoSEQ multiplex PCR; TCRdb holds only in-frame clones, not every one. The sample yields about 130,000 clones, around 85% seen once. Seattle enrolled patients during active infection and tracked them longitudinally. CDR1 and CDR2 (germline): SEHNR, FQNEAQ (reference sequence). The CDR3 extends over 15 amino acids. J was trimmed by 9 bases and V by 6 bases; bases with no gene match: 10. V gene TRBV7-9 combines with J gene TRBJ2-1; TRBD2 matches 11 bases. This clonotype was sampled from a woman older than 75 with COVID-19, enrolled during active disease. Material: peripheral blood. The CDR3 is CASRQSVAGGGEQFF. In nucleotides, the CDR3 is TGTGCCAGCAGGCAGTCGGTAGCGGGAGGGGGTGAGCAGTTCTTC.